Following are 5 T cell receptor beta chains from one sample sequenced in a study of brain metastases from non-small cell lung cancer. Profiling relied on immunoSEQ multiplex PCR, and the TCRdb table lists in-frame clones only, not all of them. This sample has approximately 3,900 clones; roughly 90% occur once, and the top ten carry approximately 3.3%. The material sequenced was primary lung tumor tissue. The receptor set was obtained from a donor at least 40 years old with non-small cell lung cancer.

J is TRBJ2-1 and V is TRBV7-9, with 9 positions matching TRBD2. This CDR3 comprises 15 residues. Germline V lookup: CDR1 SEHNR, CDR2 FQNEAQ (reference sequence). V was clipped by 5 bases and J by 7 bases; unmatched bases: 9. In DNA, the CDR3 is TGTGCCAGCAGCCCACGTTGGACTAGCGATAATGAGCAGTTCTTC. This translates into CASSPRWTSDNEQFF.

This clone occurred a few times. The chain links TRBV19 to TRBJ2-7, with D tentatively TRBD2 (6 bases). The germline V and J ends were trimmed by 9 bases and 7 bases, with 13 bases remaining between them. The germline V gene has CDR1 LNHDA and CDR2 SQIVND (reference sequence). CDR3 size: 11 residues. The CDR3 sequence: CARGRLGEQYF. CDR3 DNA sequence: TGTGCCAGGGGGCGACTAGGGGAGCAGTACTTC.

The chain combines TRBV4-3 with TRBJ1-6; no clear D gene. The CDR3 sequence is 15 residues long. The germline V gene encodes CDR1 LGHNA and CDR2 YSLEER. V lost 0 bases and J 14 bases, leaving 17 bases between the germline ends. CDR3 in amino acids: CASSQDEGKDSSLHF. In DNA form, the CDR3 reads TGCGCCAGCAGCCAAGATGAAGGGAAGGACTCATCCCTCCACTTT.

The chain employs TRBV5-5 and TRBJ1-1; D is unclear. V was clipped by 5 bases and J by 0 bases, with 11 bases between them. Germline CDR1 SGHKS, CDR2 YYEKEE (reference sequence). The CDR3 has 14 residues. CDR3 nucleotides: TGTGCCAGCAGTCACCAGCTCATGAACACTGAAGCTTTCTTT. It encodes CASSHQLMNTEAFF.

V gene TRBV15 combines with J gene TRBJ2-5; no firm D call. CDR1 and CDR2 (germline): LNHNV, YYDKDF (reference sequence). This CDR3 region has 12 residues. Trimming pared 2 bases from V and 0 bases from J, leaving 1 base between. CDR3 amino acids: CATSRYQETQYF. CDR3 nucleotide sequence: TGTGCCACCAGCAGATACCAAGAGACCCAGTACTTC.